Sequencing of this TCR beta chain was carried out in a study of T cells in Graves' hyperthyroidism and ophthalmopathy. This clonotype was recorded many times. The antigen is not known. General study findings and limits: Most thyroid clonotypes that were expanded above 0.001 also turned up in blood. Ophthalmopathy was distinguished from stable hyperthyroidism by 13 V-J signatures.

Regions amplified from RNA transcripts were the TCR beta CDR3 regions. Initially, a first-round RT-PCR of the TCR CDR3 employed the HTBI primer set. TCRdb passed the multiplex PCR reads through MiXCR, listing each CDR3 protein once. Found here are around 600,000 distinct CDR3 sequences, 15% to 19% of them singletons; the top ten hold about 7%. Input material: blood. This clonotype originated in a woman under 40 with Graves' hyperthyroidism.

CDR3 sequence (DNA): TGTGCCAGCAGCTCGCACAGGGAAGGCTACACCTTC. Translation gives CASSSHREGYTF. The chain employs TRBV3-1 and TRBJ1-2; D possibly corresponds to TRBD1 (6 bases). V dropped 5 bases and J dropped 8 bases, with 12 bases sitting between them. Germline CDR1 is LGHDT and CDR2 is YNNKEL (reference sequence). The CDR3 has 12 amino acids.